This TCR beta chain was obtained from a study of blood T cell repertoires in COVID-19. About the study: The study drew acute and convalescent COVID-19 samples from the United States, Italy and Spain. The analysed material was cDNA or gDNA that came from T cells, B-cell-depleted T cells, or PBMCs.

The length of the CDR3 is 13 residues. Germline V gene data show CDR1 as KGHSH and CDR2 as LQKENI. V was shortened by 2 bases and J by 4 bases, with 8 bases between the two germline ends. The age range of participants was about 18 to 100 years, with residence in about 25 US areas. Which cohort a participant joined came from the clinical history participants gave. Measured with immunoSEQ multiplex PCR; TCRdb has only the in-frame clones, and not every one. Of 200,000 to 250,000 clones listed, 70% to 90% are singletons. Material for sequencing was PBMCs or T cells enriched from blood (not recorded which). The chain links TRBV18 to TRBJ1-1; D remains unclear. The origin of this receptor is a middle-aged woman with acute COVID-19. The CDR3 spells CASSPYGSTEAFF. Written as DNA, the CDR3 is TGTGCCAGCTCACCATATGGGAGCACTGAAGCTTTCTTT.